This T cell receptor beta chain was recovered during a study of blood T cell repertoires in COVID-19. On the study more broadly: The samples span acute and convalescent COVID-19 from the United States, Italy and Spain.

Germline V gene lookup returns CDR1 SGHTS and CDR2 YDEGEE. J gave up 3 bases and V 4 bases, and 8 bases lay outside the gene matches. This CDR3 contains 16 residues. Generated by immunoSEQ multiplex PCR, the TCRdb table keeps only in-frame clones and is missing some. There are about 200,000 clones in the sample; less than 85% occur only once, and about 5% lies in the top ten. This chain uses TRBV5-8 with TRBJ2-3; TRBD1 aligns across 10 bases. Sequencing used PBMCs or T cells enriched from blood (not recorded which). The sequence was collected from a woman in her sixties or seventies with acute COVID-19. In DNA, the CDR3 is TGTGCCAGCAGCCCGACGACAGGGGGCAGGACAGATACGCAGTATTTT. Amino acids: CASSPTTGGRTDTQYF.